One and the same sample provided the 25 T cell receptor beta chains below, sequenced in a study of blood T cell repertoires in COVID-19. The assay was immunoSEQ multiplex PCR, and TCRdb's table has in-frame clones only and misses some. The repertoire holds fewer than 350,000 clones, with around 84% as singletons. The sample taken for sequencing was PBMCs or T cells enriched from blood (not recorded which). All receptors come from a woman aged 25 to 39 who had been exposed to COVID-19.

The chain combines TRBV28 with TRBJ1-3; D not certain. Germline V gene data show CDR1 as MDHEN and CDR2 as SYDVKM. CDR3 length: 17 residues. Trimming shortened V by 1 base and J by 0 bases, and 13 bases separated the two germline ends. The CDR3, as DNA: TGTGCCAGCAGTTTATTGACTCCGGTCCCCTCTGGAAACACCATATATTTT. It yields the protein CASSLLTPVPSGNTIYF.

The CDR3 sequence: CASRARTGDGYTF. The CDR3 coding sequence is TGTGCCAGCAGAGCTCGGACAGGCGATGGCTACACCTTC. This rearrangement joins TRBV11-2 to TRBJ1-2; 7 nucleotides match TRBD1. Germline V gene lookup returns CDR1 SGHAT and CDR2 FQNNGV. CDR3 length equals 13 residues. V lost 6 bases to trimming and J lost 6 bases; unmatched junction nucleotides: 7.

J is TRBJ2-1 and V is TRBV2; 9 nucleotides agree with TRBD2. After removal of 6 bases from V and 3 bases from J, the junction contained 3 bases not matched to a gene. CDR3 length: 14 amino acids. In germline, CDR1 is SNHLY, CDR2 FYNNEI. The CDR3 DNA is TGTGCCAGCAGGCGGGAGGGCCTCTACAATGAGCAGTTCTTC. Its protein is CASRREGLYNEQFF.

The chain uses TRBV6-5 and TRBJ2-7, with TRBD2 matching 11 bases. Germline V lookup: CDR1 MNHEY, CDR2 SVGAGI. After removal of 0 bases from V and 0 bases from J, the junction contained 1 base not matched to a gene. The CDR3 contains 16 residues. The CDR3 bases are TGTGCCAGCAGTTACTCTACTAGCGGGAGCTCCTACGAGCAGTACTTC. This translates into CASSYSTSGSSYEQYF.

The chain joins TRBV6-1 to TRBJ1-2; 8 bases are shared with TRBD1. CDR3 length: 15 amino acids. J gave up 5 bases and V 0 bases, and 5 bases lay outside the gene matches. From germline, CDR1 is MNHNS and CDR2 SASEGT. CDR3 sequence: CASSEATGVGYGYTF. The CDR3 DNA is TGTGCCAGCAGTGAAGCGACAGGGGTTGGGTATGGCTACACCTTC.

The CDR3, as DNA: TGCAGTGCTAGTCATGGGGCGCAAAATGGCTACACCTTC. Amino acid sequence: CSASHGAQNGYTF. This chain uses TRBV20-1 with TRBJ1-2, with D perhaps matching TRBD1 (5 bases). The ends were cut back, 3 bases at V and 6 bases at J, with 14 bases in the middle. The CDR3 totals 13 residues. Germline values: CDR1 DFQATT, CDR2 SNEGSKA (reference sequence).

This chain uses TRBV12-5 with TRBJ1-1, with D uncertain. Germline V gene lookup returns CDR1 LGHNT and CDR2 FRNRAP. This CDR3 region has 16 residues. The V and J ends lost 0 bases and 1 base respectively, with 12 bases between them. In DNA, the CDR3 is TGTGCTAGTGGTTTGGTACTTGGCAGGTCGAACACTGAAGCTTTCTTT. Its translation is CASGLVLGRSNTEAFF.

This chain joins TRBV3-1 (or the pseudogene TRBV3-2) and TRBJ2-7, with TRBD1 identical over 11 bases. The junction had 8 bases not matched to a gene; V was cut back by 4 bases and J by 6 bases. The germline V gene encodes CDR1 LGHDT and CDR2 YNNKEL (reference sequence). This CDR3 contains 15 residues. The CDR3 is CASSLSGTGGSEQYF. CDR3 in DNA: TGTGCCAGCAGCCTCAGCGGGACAGGGGGTTCCGAGCAGTACTTC.

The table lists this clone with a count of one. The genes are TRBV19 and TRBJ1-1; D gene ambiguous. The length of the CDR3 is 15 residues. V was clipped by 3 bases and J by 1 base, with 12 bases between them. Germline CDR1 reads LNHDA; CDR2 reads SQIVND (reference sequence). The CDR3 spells CASSIRRQQNTEAFF. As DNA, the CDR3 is TGTGCCAGTAGTATTCGGCGGCAGCAGAACACTGAAGCTTTCTTT.

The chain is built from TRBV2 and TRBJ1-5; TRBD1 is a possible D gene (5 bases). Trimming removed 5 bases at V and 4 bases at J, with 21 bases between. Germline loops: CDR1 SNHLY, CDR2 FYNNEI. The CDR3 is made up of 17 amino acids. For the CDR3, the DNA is TGTGCCAGCAGTAGACTTCAGGACATGGACTATAATCAGCCCCAGCATTTT. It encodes CASSRLQDMDYNQPQHF.

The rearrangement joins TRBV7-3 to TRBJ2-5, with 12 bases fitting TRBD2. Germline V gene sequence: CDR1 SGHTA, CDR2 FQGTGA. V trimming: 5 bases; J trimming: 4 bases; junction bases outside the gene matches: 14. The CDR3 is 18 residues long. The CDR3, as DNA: TGTGCCAGCAGCCCCACTCAGTCCGGACTAGCGGGGTCAGAGACCCAGTACTTC. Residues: CASSPTQSGLAGSETQYF.

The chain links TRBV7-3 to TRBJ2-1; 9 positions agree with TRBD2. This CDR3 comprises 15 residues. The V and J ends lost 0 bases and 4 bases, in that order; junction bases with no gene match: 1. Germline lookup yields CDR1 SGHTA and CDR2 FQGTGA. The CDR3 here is CASSLTSGRYNEQFF. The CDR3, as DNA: TGTGCCAGCAGCTTAACTAGCGGGAGATACAATGAGCAGTTCTTC.

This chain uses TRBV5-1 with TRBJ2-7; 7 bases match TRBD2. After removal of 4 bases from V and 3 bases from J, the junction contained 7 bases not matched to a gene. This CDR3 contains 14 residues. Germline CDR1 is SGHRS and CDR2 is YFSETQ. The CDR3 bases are TGCGCCAGCAGCCCCGTGGGAGGGAACTACGAGCAGTACTTC. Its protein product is CASSPVGGNYEQYF.

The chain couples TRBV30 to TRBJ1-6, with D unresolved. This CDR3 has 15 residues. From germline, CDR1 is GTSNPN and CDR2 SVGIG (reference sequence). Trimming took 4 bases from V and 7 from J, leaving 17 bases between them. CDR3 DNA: TGTGCCTGGAAGAACCGCCGCGGGTTAAATTCACCCCTCCACTTT. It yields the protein CAWKNRRGLNSPLHF. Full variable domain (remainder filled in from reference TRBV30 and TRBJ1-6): SQTIHQWPATLVQPVGSPLSLECTVEGTSNPNLYWYRQAAGRGLQLLFYSVGIGQISSEVPQNLSASRPQDRQFILSSKKLLLSDSGFYLCAWKNRRGLNSPLHFGNGTRLTVT.

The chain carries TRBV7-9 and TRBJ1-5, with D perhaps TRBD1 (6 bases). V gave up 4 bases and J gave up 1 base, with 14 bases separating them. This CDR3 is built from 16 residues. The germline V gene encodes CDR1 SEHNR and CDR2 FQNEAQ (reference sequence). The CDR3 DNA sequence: TGTGCCAGCAGCTCAGGACGGACAGACAGCAATCAGCCCCAGCATTTT. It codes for CASSSGRTDSNQPQHF.

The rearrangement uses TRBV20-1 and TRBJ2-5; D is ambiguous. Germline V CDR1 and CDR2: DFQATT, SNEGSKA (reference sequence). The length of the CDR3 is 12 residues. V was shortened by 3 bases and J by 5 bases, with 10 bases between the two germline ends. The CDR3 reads CSASSLRETQYF. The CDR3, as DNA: TGCAGTGCTAGTTCACTGAGGGAGACCCAGTACTTC.

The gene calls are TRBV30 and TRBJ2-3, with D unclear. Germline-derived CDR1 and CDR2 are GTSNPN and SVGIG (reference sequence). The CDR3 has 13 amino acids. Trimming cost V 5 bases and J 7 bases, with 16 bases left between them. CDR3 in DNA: TGTGCCTGGGGGAATGGGTCCGGGTATACGCAGTATTTT. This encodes CAWGNGSGYTQYF. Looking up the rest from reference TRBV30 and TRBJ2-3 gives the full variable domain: SQTIHQWPATLVQPVGSPLSLECTVEGTSNPNLYWYRQAAGRGLQLLFYSVGIGQISSEVPQNLSASRPQDRQFILSSKKLLLSDSGFYLCAWGNGSGYTQYFGPGTRLTVL.

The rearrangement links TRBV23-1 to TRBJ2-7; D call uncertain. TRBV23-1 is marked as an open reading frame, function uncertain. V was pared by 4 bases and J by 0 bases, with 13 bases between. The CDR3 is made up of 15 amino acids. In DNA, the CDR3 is TGCGCCAGCAGTCTCGCGGCCCGACTCTCCTACGAGCAGTACTTC. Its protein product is CASSLAARLSYEQYF.

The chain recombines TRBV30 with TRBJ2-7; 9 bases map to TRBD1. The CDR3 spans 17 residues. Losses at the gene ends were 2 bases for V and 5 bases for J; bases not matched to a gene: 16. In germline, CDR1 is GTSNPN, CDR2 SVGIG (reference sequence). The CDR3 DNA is TGTGCCTGGAGTCCCTCTTTTTTTCGGGACAGGGACCACGAGCAGTACTTC. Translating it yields CAWSPSFFRDRDHEQYF.

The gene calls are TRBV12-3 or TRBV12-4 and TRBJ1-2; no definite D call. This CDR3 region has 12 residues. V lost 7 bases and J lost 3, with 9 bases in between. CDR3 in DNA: TGTGCCAGCAATATCCGCGACTATGGCTACACCTTC. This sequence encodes CASNIRDYGYTF.

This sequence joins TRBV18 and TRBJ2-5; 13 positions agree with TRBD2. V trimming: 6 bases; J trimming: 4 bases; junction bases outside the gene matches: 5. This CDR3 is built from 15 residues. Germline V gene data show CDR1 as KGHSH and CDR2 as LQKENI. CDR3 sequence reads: CASSGTSGIRETQYF. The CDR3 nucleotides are TGTGCCAGCTCCGGGACTAGCGGGATAAGAGAGACCCAGTACTTC.

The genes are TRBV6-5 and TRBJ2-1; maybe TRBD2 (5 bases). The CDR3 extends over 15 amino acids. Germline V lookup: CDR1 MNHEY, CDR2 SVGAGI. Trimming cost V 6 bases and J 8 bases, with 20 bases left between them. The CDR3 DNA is TGTGCCAGCAGACCTACTAGGACCTATTCCGATGAGCAGTTCTTC. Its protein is CASRPTRTYSDEQFF.

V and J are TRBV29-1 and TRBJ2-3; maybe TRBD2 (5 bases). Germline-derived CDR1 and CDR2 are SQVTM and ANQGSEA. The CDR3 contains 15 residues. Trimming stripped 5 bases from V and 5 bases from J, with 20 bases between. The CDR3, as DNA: TGCAGCGTTCATCCTAAACTACTAGTCGGAGATACGCAGTATTTT. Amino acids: CSVHPKLLVGDTQYF.

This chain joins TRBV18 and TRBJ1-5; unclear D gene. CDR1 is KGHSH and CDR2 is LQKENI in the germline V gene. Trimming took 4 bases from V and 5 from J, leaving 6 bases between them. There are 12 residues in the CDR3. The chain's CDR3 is CASSHQDQPQHF. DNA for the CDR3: TGTGCCAGCTCACACCAGGATCAGCCCCAGCATTTT.

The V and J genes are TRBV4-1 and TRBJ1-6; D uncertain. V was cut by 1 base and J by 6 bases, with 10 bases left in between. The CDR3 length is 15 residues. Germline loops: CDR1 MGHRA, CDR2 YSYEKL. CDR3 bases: TGCGCCAGCAGCCAAGGGAACAGTCTTAATTCACCCCTCCACTTT. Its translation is CASSQGNSLNSPLHF.